What follows is one T cell receptor beta chain and its context. TCRdb called the RT-PCR reads again in MiXCR, with one record for every CDR3 protein. The sample shows some 150,000 distinct CDR3 sequences, 10% to 15% of them seen only once. The sample comes from a study of response to subunit inactivated influenza vaccine. The germline gives CDR1 MNHEY, CDR2 SVGAGI. V lost 1 base and J lost 4; bases outside the gene matches: 1. The CDR3 contains 15 residues. This sample was shared with a second study, whose subject was T cells expressing NK-cell markers. That work adds: UMIs were included in TCR beta cDNA generated by 5'RACE template switching. Researchers got TCR beta repertoires out of sorted CD3+CD56+NKG2C+, CD3+CD56+NKG2C- and CD3+CD56-NKG2C+ T cells. Sequencing covered eight donors, seven HCMV-seropositive and one seronegative. In several experiments, sorting was confined to alpha-beta TCR T cells through use of an anti-gamma-delta TCR antibody. For several donors, these clonotypes were likewise the leading ones in the CD3+CD56-NKG2C+ fraction.

Sequenced here: CD8+ T cells sorted from PBMCs, sampled less than 13 days after vaccination. The sequence was collected from a man aged 45-65 years who received an inactivated influenza vaccine. The rearrangement uses TRBV6-5 and TRBJ2-4; 10 bases align to TRBD1. CDR3 in DNA: TGTGCCAGCAGTTACTTGGGACAGGGGAAAAACATTCAGTACTTC. Its protein product is CASSYLGQGKNIQYF.